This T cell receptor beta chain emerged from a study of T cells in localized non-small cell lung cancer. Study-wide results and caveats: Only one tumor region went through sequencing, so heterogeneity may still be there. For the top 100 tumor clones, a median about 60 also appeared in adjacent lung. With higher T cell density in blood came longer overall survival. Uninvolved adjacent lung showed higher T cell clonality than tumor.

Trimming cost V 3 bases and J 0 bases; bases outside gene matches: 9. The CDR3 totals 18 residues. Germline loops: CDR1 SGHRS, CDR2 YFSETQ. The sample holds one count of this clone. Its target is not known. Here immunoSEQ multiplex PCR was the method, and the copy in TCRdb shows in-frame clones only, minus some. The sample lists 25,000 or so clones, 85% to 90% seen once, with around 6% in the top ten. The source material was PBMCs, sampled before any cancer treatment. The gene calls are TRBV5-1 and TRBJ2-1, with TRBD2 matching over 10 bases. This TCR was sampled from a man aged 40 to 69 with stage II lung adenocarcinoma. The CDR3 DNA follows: TGCGCCAGCAGCTCCGGACTAGCGGCCAGAGACTCCTACAATGAGCAGTTCTTC. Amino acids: CASSSGLAARDSYNEQFF.